A single sample gave rise to the 18 T cell receptor beta chains below, sequenced in a study of shared clonotypes between healthy human individuals. Assay: immunoSEQ multiplex PCR; the TCRdb copy retains only in-frame clones and omits some. The table includes a few hundred thousand clones, more than 75% detected once. The specimen sequenced was memory CD8+ T cells sorted from blood. Subset described: CD45RO+ cells pooled with CCR7-negative TemRA cells. The receptors come from a man between 18 and 35 years old in good health.

The chain carries TRBV18 and TRBJ1-3, with D possibly matching TRBD1 (6 bases). The germline V gene encodes CDR1 KGHSH and CDR2 LQKENI. V was pared by 4 bases and J by 0 bases, with 25 bases between. The CDR3 has 20 residues. Here the CDR3 DNA reads TGTGCCAGCTCACGACTCAGGGGCGCGGGAACTCTTTTCTCTGGAAACACCATATATTTT. Its translation is CASSRLRGAGTLFSGNTIYF. The full variable domain, completed using reference TRBV18 and TRBJ1-3, is NAGVMQNPRHLVRRRGQEARLRCSPMKGHSHVYWYRQLPEEGLKFMVYLQKENIIDESGMPKERFSAEFPKEGPSILRIQQVVRGDSAAYFCASSRLRGAGTLFSGNTIYFGEGSWLTVV.

A word on this clone: The sample holds other DNA sequences that translate to the same CDR3. The CDR3 DNA sequence: TGTGCCAGCAGTTACTCGACGGGACAGGTCTCCTACGAGCAGTACTTC. It codes for CASSYSTGQVSYEQYF. J is TRBJ2-7 and V is TRBV6-5; TRBD1 matches 8 bases. The CDR3 is 16 residues long. The V gene end was trimmed by 0 bases and the J gene end by 0 bases; junction bases not matched to a gene: 4. Per the germline V gene, CDR1 is MNHEY and CDR2 is SVGAGI.

Comments on this clone: The junction departs from germline at one end; a sequencing error may be responsible. V usage is TRBV7-7 and J usage is TRBJ2-5; possible D gene TRBD2, 6 bases. Germline lookup yields CDR1 SSHAT and CDR2 FNYEAQ (reference sequence). CDR3 length: 15 residues. CDR3 in DNA: TGTGCTAGCAGCTTAGTGTCCAGGGCGGGGGAGACCCAGTACTTC. It translates to CASSLVSRAGETQYF.

The V and J genes are TRBV6-1 and TRBJ1-1; D unresolved. CDR1 and CDR2 (germline): MNHNS, SASEGT. CDR3 length equals 13 residues. V was clipped by 3 bases and J by 0 bases, with 5 bases between them. The CDR3 is CASSDGVNTEAFF. The CDR3 DNA is TGTGCCAGCAGTGATGGAGTGAACACTGAAGCTTTCTTT.

This clone appeared a few times. The J gene is TRBJ2-7, the V gene TRBV5-6; D is unclear. From germline, CDR1 is SGHDT and CDR2 YYEEEE. V shed 1 base and J shed 4 bases, with 12 bases lying between them. The CDR3 runs to 14 residues. CDR3 amino acids: CASSLREAPYEQYF. CDR3 in DNA: TGTGCCAGCAGCTTGCGAGAGGCCCCTTACGAGCAGTACTTC.

The chain carries TRBV2 and TRBJ1-4; D unclear. Deletions cut 2 bases from V and 1 base from J, with 17 bases between. The CDR3 loop spans 18 amino acids. From germline, CDR1 is SNHLY and CDR2 FYNNEI. The CDR3 sequence: CASSERPRYDLTNEKLFF. As DNA, the CDR3 is TGTGCCAGCAGTGAAAGGCCGCGCTATGACCTAACTAATGAAAAACTGTTTTTT.

J is TRBJ1-2 and V is TRBV27; 8 bases line up with TRBD1. The CDR3 totals 16 residues. V trimming: 6 bases; J trimming: 5 bases; junction bases outside the gene matches: 14. Germline V gene data show CDR1 as MNHEY and CDR2 as SMNVEV (reference sequence). Written as DNA, the CDR3 is TGTGCCAGCAGCCAAGACACAGGGGGATTGGGGTATGGCTACACCTTC. Protein sequence: CASSQDTGGLGYGYTF.

This clone came up once. The chain employs TRBV4-1 and TRBJ2-1, with 8 bases matching TRBD2. CDR1 and CDR2 from the germline V gene are MGHRA and YSYEKL. J was trimmed by 0 bases and V by 0 bases; bases with no gene match: 4. The CDR3 spans 17 residues. CDR3 coding DNA: TGCGCCAGCAGCCAAGACGAGGGACTAGGCTCCTACAATGAGCAGTTCTTC. It translates to CASSQDEGLGSYNEQFF.

This clone was seen a single time. This sequence joins TRBV30 and TRBJ2-2; D gene uncertain. Trimming stripped 3 bases from V and 3 bases from J, with 2 bases between. CDR3 size: 11 residues. Germline V gives CDR1 GTSNPN, CDR2 SVGIG (reference sequence). Written as DNA, the CDR3 is TGTGCCTGGAGGTACACCGGGGAGCTGTTTTTT. It encodes CAWRYTGELFF.

The chain couples TRBV10-3 to TRBJ1-2; D remains unclear. Deletions cut 0 bases from V and 5 bases from J, with 7 bases between. CDR3 length: 13 amino acids. Germline CDR1 is ENHRY and CDR2 is SYGVKD. This chain's CDR3 is CAISESSKYGYTF. The CDR3 coding sequence is TGTGCCATCAGTGAGTCGAGCAAATATGGCTACACCTTC.

The genes are TRBV6-6 and TRBJ2-3, with 9 bases that match TRBD2. J gave up 0 bases and V 5 bases, and 6 bases lay outside the gene matches. The CDR3 has 16 residues. Looked up from germline, CDR1 is MNHNY and CDR2 is SVGAGI (reference sequence). The CDR3 DNA reads as TGTGCCAGCAGTCGTCCTAGCGGGGCTAGCACAGATACGCAGTATTTT. It encodes CASSRPSGASTDTQYF.

V and J are TRBV5-1 and TRBJ1-1; D ambiguous. CDR1 SGHRS and CDR2 YFSETQ come from the germline V gene. The CDR3 consists of 15 residues. V lost 4 bases and J lost 6, with 19 bases in between. The CDR3 DNA reads TGCGCCAGCAGCCACATAGCCCTGGAGGACGCTGAAGCTTTCTTT. Residues: CASSHIALEDAEAFF.

As for this clone: Distinct nucleotide sequences in the sample also encode this CDR3. The chain links TRBV7-9 to TRBJ1-2; D call uncertain. The V gene's germline CDR1 is SEHNR and CDR2 FQNEAQ (reference sequence). The CDR3 extends over 13 amino acids. Trimming took 5 bases from V and 7 from J, leaving 14 bases between them. CDR3 amino acids: CASSPNTGGGYTF. The CDR3 DNA sequence: TGTGCCAGCAGCCCCAACACCGGAGGTGGCTACACCTTC.

This chain joins TRBV27 and TRBJ1-2, with unresolved D. The CDR3 has 14 amino acids. V lost 3 bases and J 3 bases, leaving 11 bases between the germline ends. Germline-derived CDR1 and CDR2 are MNHEY and SMNVEV (reference sequence). The CDR3 nucleotides are TGTGCCAGCAGTTTCGGGAGGTTTGACTATGGCTACACCTTC. It codes for CASSFGRFDYGYTF.

The rearrangement links TRBV10-3 to TRBJ2-2, with D uncertain. CDR3 length: 13 residues. Per germline, CDR1 ENHRY and CDR2 SYGVKD. V was pared by 5 bases and J by 1 base, with 5 bases between. CDR3 protein: CAISPENTGELFF. As DNA, the CDR3 is TGTGCCATCAGTCCGGAGAACACCGGGGAGCTGTTTTTT.

The V call is TRBV4-1, the J call TRBJ1-2; 8 nucleotides match TRBD1. Per the germline V gene, CDR1 is MGHRA and CDR2 is YSYEKL. Trimming cost V 3 bases and J 3 bases; bases outside gene matches: 6. CDR3 length: 15 amino acids. CDR3 sequence reads: CASSHGQGFDYGYTF. The CDR3 region has the DNA TGCGCCAGCAGCCACGGACAGGGCTTTGACTATGGCTACACCTTC.

The chain's CDR3 is CAISVPDTGELFF. CDR3 DNA sequence: TGTGCCATCAGTGTCCCAGATACCGGGGAGCTGTTTTTT. V is TRBV10-3 and J is TRBJ2-2; D call uncertain. The CDR3 runs to 13 residues. Trimming left V 4 bases short and J 5 bases short, with 8 bases between. The germline V gene encodes CDR1 ENHRY and CDR2 SYGVKD.

V gene TRBV6-5 combines with J gene TRBJ1-1; D remains unclear. CDR3 length: 12 residues. Per the germline V gene, CDR1 is MNHEY and CDR2 is SVGAGI. V lost 2 bases and J lost 8, with 9 bases in between. The CDR3 DNA is TGTGCCAGCAGTTACGTGAGAGGGGAAGCTTTCTTT. Translated, it gives CASSYVRGEAFF.